This is a list of T cell receptor beta chains from one sample in a study of blood T cell repertoires in COVID-19. TCRdb's table, derived via immunoSEQ multiplex PCR, lists solely in-frame clones and lacks some. Counted here are more than 400,000 clones, about nine tenths occurring once; the ten biggest clones make up roughly 0.7%. The source material was PBMCs or T cells enriched from blood (not recorded which). Receptors were obtained from a young woman who had recovered from COVID-19. CDR3s leave out the opening cysteine and the closing phenylalanine or tryptophan. D genes are given only for firm matches.

V gene	J gene	D gene	CDR3 protein
TRBV24-1	TRBJ2-7	NA	ATQAGQYPSTYEQY
TRBV9	TRBJ2-7	TRBD2	ASSGGPAGGSEQY
TRBV7-9	TRBJ2-5	NA	ASSLAGPLGY
TRBV27	TRBJ2-3	NA	ASSRSRHSDTQY
TRBV15	TRBJ1-4	NA	ATSRGEGEKLF
TRBV6-5	TRBJ2-7	NA	ASSLTEPYEQY
TRBV20-1	TRBJ1-1	TRBD1	SASSPGGTEAF
TRBV25-1	TRBJ2-7	NA	ASSDSQGPYEQY
TRBV11-2	TRBJ2-2	NA	ASSFLQGSGELF
TRBV2	TRBJ1-3	TRBD1	ASKQGASGNTIY
TRBV29-1	TRBJ1-5	NA	SVVFVGGRNQPQH
TRBV9	TRBJ2-3	NA	ASSVAGEEDTQY
TRBV5-1	TRBJ1-1	TRBD1	ASRPLTGDTEAF
TRBV6-5	TRBJ1-1	NA	ASIGGGGAF
TRBV27	TRBJ2-2	NA	ASSLSSGRNTGELF
TRBV27	TRBJ1-2	NA	ASSSGMSNYGYT
TRBV28	TRBJ2-7	NA	ASSSWTEQY
TRBV19	TRBJ1-6	NA	ASSLVGADGSPLH
TRBV28	TRBJ1-4	NA	ASSPPGGSREKLF